The rows below give T cell receptor beta chains drawn from one sample of a study of CD8+CD57+ T cells in acquired aplastic anemia. TCRdb analysed the reads with MiXCR anew, one entry per CDR3 protein. The sample lists some 150,000 distinct CDR3 sequences, about 50% occurring once. Sequencing used sorted CD4+, CD8+, or CD8+CD57+ T cells (not recorded which) from PBMCs. Receptors were obtained from a human donor with aplastic anemia. Both conserved end residues are part of each CDR3. The order of the fields is CDR3 protein, CDR3 DNA, clone size, D gene, V gene, J gene. A D gene is named only where the DNA matches it firmly. Size is omitted from some rows. Given values are once, few, many or a class for expanded clones.

CDR3: CASSMGGRRETQYF
DNA: TGTGCCAGTAGTATGGGTGGGAGGAGAGAGACCCAGTACTTC
size: .
D: .
V: TRBV19
J: TRBJ2-5

CDR3: CATGEGPVETQYF
DNA: TGTGCCACGGGGGAGGGACCGGTCGAGACCCAGTACTTC
size: .
D: TRBD2
V: TRBV24-1
J: TRBJ2-5

CDR3: CASSFLSGGHNEQFF
DNA: TGTGCCAGCAGCTTTCTTAGCGGGGGGCACAATGAGCAGTTCTTC
size: .
D: TRBD2
V: TRBV7-3
J: TRBJ2-1

CDR3: CASSDRTSGSYEQYF
DNA: TGTGCCAGCAGCGACCGGACTAGCGGGAGCTACGAGCAGTACTTC
size: .
D: TRBD2
V: TRBV9
J: TRBJ2-7

CDR3: CASSATGGSGANVLTF
DNA: TGTGCCAGCAGTGCGACAGGGGGCTCTGGGGCCAACGTCCTGACTTTC
size: many
D: TRBD1
V: TRBV6-1
J: TRBJ2-6

CDR3: CASSQQGRLYEQYF
DNA: TGTGCCAGCAGCCAGCAGGGACGCCTCTACGAGCAGTACTTC
size: many
D: .
V: TRBV13
J: TRBJ2-7

CDR3: CASSLGAGVNTEAFF
DNA: TGTGCCAGCAGCTTAGGGGCAGGGGTGAACACTGAAGCTTTCTTT
size: .
D: .
V: TRBV7-9
J: TRBJ1-1

CDR3: CASSSLSRTYTDTQYF
DNA: TGTGCCAGCAGCTCCCTCTCCCGCACCTACACAGATACGCAGTATTTT
size: many
D: .
V: TRBV3-1
J: TRBJ2-3

CDR3: CASSSGAQSNQPQHF
DNA: TGTGCCAGCAGCTCTGGGGCTCAGAGCAATCAGCCCCAGCATTTT
size: .
D: .
V: TRBV11-2
J: TRBJ1-5

CDR3: CASSGPPQDTQYF
DNA: TGTGCCAGCAGTGGACCACCACAGGATACGCAGTATTTT
size: many
D: .
V: TRBV6-1
J: TRBJ2-3

CDR3: CSGGRDTHTGELFF
DNA: TGCAGCGGGGGGAGGGACACTCACACCGGGGAGCTGTTTTTT
size: few
D: .
V: TRBV29-1
J: TRBJ2-2

CDR3: CSGTDANYGYTF
DNA: TGCAGTGGGACGGACGCTAACTATGGCTACACCTTC
size: .
D: .
V: TRBV20-1
J: TRBJ1-2

CDR3: CSAAWHSQETQYF
DNA: TGCAGTGCCGCATGGCACAGTCAAGAGACCCAGTACTTC
size: .
D: .
V: TRBV20-1
J: TRBJ2-5

CDR3: CASSESSSGGTLRETQYF
DNA: TGCGCCAGCAGTGAGTCCTCTAGCGGGGGAACACTCCGGGAGACCCAGTACTTC
size: many
D: TRBD2
V: TRBV10-1
J: TRBJ2-5

CDR3: CASSSDYLEQYF
DNA: TGTGCCAGCAGCTCGGACTATCTCGAGCAGTACTTC
size: .
D: .
V: TRBV7-9
J: TRBJ2-7

CDR3: CASSISTSGGAGSREQYF
DNA: TGTGCCAGTAGTATATCTACTAGCGGGGGGGCCGGGTCACGCGAGCAGTACTTC
size: many
D: TRBD2
V: TRBV19
J: TRBJ2-7

CDR3: CASSQGQGAYEQYF
DNA: TGTGCCAGCAGCCAGGGACAGGGGGCCTACGAGCAGTACTTC
size: many
D: TRBD1
V: TRBV4-1
J: TRBJ2-7

CDR3: CSVAVTDTNQPQHF
DNA: TGCAGCGTTGCTGTGACAGACACCAATCAGCCCCAGCATTTT
size: few
D: .
V: TRBV29-1
J: TRBJ1-5

CDR3: CATSREGGTPYNEQFF
DNA: TGTGCCACCAGCAGAGAGGGCGGGACACCCTACAATGAGCAGTTCTTC
size: many
D: .
V: TRBV15
J: TRBJ2-1

CDR3: CASSQTELAGGPNEQFF
DNA: TGTGCCAGCAGCCAAACAGAACTAGCGGGGGGGCCCAATGAGCAGTTCTTC
size: few
D: TRBD2
V: TRBV4-2
J: TRBJ2-1

CDR3: CSASQGIGYGYTF
DNA: TGCAGTGCTAGTCAGGGGATTGGGTACGGCTACACCTTC
size: .
D: .
V: TRBV20-1
J: TRBJ1-2

CDR3: CASSIIGGMTEAFF
DNA: TGTGCCAGTAGTATTATCGGGGGGATGACTGAAGCTTTCTTT
size: .
D: .
V: TRBV19
J: TRBJ1-1

CDR3: CASSQDWGRQAALYGYTF
DNA: TGCGCCAGCAGCCAAGATTGGGGCCGACAGGCGGCACTCTATGGCTACACCTTC
size: .
D: .
V: TRBV4-3
J: TRBJ1-2

CDR3: CASSFTTSSFYEQYF
DNA: TGTGCCAGTAGTTTCACCACTAGTTCTTTCTACGAGCAGTACTTC
size: .
D: .
V: TRBV19
J: TRBJ2-7

CDR3: CASSSGTGELFF
DNA: TGTGCCAGCAGTTCGGGGACCGGGGAGCTGTTTTTT
size: many
D: .
V: TRBV27
J: TRBJ2-2

CDR3: CASSISLSTDTQYF
DNA: TGTGCCAGTAGTATCTCCCTGAGCACAGATACGCAGTATTTT
size: many
D: .
V: TRBV19
J: TRBJ2-3